This T cell receptor (beta chain) was recorded in a study of CD8 T cells in ankylosing spondylitis. Findings and limits, study-wide: A motif in TCR beta, a set of about 8 highly homologous variants, appeared characteristic of ankylosing spondylitis blood.

TCRdb re-called the 5' RACE reads through MiXCR, storing one row per CDR3 protein. The repertoire holds about 700,000 distinct CDR3 sequences, with around 20% as singletons. Trimming shortened V by 5 bases and J by 0 bases, and 11 bases separated the two germline ends. This CDR3 contains 15 residues. The sample holds a few counts of this clonotype. Its antigen is not identified. Sequencing was carried out using blood, either unsorted or a sorted T cell fraction (not recorded which). This chain joins TRBV12-3 or TRBV12-4 and TRBJ1-3; D unresolved. The receptor's source is a male donor with ankylosing spondylitis. Here the CDR3 DNA reads TGTGCCAGCAGTCTAAGGGCGGCCTCTGGAAACACCATATATTTT. Encoded protein: CASSLRAASGNTIYF.